The clone carrying this T cell receptor (beta chain) has a count of ten or more. The germline V gene has CDR1 DFQATT and CDR2 SNEGSKA (reference sequence). CDR3 length equals 15 residues. V lost 0 bases and J lost 0, with 9 bases in between. The data derive from a study of T cells in Graves' hyperthyroidism and ophthalmopathy. From RNA transcripts, TCR beta CDR3 regions were amplified. TCR CDR3 regions were first amplified by RT-PCR with HTBI primers. TCRdb used MiXCR to reprocess the multiplex PCR reads, holding one entry per CDR3 protein. The sample carries about 420,000 distinct CDR3 sequences, around a sixth recorded once.

The source material was blood. This chain uses TRBV20-1 with TRBJ1-5; a weak D match, TRBD1 (6 bases). This sequence originates from a woman aged 18 to 35 with Graves' hyperthyroidism. Written as DNA, the CDR3 is TGCAGTGCTAGAGATCGGGACAATAGCAATCAGCCCCAGCATTTT. It translates to CSARDRDNSNQPQHF.